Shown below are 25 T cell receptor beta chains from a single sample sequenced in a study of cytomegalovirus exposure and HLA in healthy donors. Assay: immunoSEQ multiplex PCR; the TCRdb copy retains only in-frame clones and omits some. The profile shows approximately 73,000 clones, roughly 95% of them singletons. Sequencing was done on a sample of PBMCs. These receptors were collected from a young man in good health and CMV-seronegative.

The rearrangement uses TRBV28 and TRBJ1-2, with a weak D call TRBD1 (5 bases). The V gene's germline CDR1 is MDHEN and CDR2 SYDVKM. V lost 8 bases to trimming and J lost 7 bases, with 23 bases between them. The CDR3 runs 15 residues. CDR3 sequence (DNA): TGTGCCAGCCGCTCAGCGCAGGGAGGGTCGGGTGGCTACACCTTC. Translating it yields CASRSAQGGSGGYTF.

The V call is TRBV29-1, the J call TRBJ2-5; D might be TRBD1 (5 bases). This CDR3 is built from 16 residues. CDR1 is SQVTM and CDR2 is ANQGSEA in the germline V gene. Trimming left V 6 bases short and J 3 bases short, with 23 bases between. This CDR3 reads CSVIPLWQGGKETQYF. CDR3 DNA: TGCAGCGTGATTCCCCTGTGGCAGGGTGGGAAAGAGACCCAGTACTTC.

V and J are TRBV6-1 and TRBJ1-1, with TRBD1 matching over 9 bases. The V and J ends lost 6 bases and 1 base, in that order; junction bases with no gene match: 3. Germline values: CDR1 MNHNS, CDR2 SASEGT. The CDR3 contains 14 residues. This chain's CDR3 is CASRRDRENTEAFF. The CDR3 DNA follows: TGTGCCAGCAGGAGGGACAGGGAGAACACTGAAGCTTTCTTT.

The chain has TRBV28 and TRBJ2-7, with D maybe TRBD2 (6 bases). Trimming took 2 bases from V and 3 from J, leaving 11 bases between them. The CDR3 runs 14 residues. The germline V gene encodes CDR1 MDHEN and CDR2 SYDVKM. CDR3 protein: CASSLPGGVYEQYF. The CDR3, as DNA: TGTGCCAGCAGTTTACCCGGCGGGGTCTACGAGCAGTACTTC.

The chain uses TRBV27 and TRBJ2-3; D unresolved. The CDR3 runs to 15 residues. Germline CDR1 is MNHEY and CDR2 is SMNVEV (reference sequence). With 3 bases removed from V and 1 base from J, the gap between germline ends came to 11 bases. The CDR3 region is CASSFFGDGTDTQYF. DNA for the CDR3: TGTGCCAGCAGTTTTTTTGGAGACGGCACAGATACGCAGTATTTT.

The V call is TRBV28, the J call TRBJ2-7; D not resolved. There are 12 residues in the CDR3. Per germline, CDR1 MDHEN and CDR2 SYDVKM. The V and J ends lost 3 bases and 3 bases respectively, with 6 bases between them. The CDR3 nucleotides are TGTGCCAGCAGTTTGTCCAACTACGAGCAGTACTTC. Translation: CASSLSNYEQYF.

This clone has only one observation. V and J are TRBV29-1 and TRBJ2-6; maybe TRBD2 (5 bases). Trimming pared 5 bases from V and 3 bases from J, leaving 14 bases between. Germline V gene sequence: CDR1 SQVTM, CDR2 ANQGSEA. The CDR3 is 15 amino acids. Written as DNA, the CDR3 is TGCAGCGTTTACAGTGGCGGGCTTGGGGCCAACGTCCTGACTTTC. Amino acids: CSVYSGGLGANVLTF.

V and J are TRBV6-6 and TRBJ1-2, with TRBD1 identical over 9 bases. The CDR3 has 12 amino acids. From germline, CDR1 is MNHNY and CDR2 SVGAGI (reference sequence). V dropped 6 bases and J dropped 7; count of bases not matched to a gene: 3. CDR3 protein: CASSKDRGGYTF. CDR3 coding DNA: TGTGCCAGCAGCAAGGACAGGGGTGGCTACACCTTC.

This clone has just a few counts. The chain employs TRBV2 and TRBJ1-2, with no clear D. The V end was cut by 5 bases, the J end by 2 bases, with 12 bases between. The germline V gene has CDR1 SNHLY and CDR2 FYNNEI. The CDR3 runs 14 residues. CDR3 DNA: TGTGCCAGCAGTAATCCAGCGATCAACTATGGCTACACCTTC. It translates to CASSNPAINYGYTF.

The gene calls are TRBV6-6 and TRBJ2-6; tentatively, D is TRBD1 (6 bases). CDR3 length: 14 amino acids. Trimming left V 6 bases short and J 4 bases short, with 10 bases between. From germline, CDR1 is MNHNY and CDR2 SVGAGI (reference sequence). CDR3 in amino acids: CASRTGSGANVLTF. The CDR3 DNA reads TGTGCCAGCAGAACAGGGTCCGGGGCCAACGTCCTGACTTTC.

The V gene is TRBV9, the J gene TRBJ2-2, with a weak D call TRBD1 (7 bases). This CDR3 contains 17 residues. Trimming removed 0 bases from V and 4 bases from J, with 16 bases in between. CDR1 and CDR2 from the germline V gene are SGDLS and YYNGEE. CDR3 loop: CASSVAGVGGGTGELFF. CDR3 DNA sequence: TGTGCCAGCAGCGTAGCGGGGGTAGGGGGCGGCACCGGGGAGCTGTTTTTT.

The CDR3 DNA reads as TGCGCCAGCAGCAGGCGGGACGGGGGTGAAACTGAAGCTTTCTTT. This encodes CASSRRDGGETEAFF. The V and J genes are TRBV4-3 and TRBJ1-1; TRBD1 is a possible D gene (5 bases). V was pared by 5 bases and J by 5 bases, with 18 bases between. This CDR3 is 15 amino acids long. CDR1 LGHNA and CDR2 YSLEER come from the germline V gene.

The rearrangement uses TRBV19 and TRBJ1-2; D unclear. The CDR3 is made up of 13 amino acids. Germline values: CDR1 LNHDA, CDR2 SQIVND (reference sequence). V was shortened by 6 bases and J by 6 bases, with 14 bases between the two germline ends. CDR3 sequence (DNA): TGTGCCAGTAGGGCGCCCCCGGGGAATGGCTACACCTTC. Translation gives CASRAPPGNGYTF.

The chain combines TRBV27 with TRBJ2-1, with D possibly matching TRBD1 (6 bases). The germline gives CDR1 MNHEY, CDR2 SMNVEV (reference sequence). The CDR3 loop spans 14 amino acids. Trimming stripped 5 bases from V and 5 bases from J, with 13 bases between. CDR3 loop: CASSRYRDDNEQFF. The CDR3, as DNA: TGTGCCAGCAGTCGTTACAGGGACGACAATGAGCAGTTCTTC.

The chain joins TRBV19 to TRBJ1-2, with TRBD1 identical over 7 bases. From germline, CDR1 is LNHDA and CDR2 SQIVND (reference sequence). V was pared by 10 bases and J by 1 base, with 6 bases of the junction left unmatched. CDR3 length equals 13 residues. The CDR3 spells CATLDRYNYGYTF. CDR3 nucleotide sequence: TGTGCCACTTTGGACAGGTATAACTATGGCTACACCTTC.

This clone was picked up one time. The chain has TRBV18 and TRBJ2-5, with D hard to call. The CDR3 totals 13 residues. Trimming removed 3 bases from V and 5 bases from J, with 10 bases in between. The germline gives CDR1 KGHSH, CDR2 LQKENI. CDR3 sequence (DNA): TGTGCCAGCTCACCTACCTACGCGGAGACCCAGTACTTC. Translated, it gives CASSPTYAETQYF. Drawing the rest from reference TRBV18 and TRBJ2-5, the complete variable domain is NAGVMQNPRHLVRRRGQEARLRCSPMKGHSHVYWYRQLPEEGLKFMVYLQKENIIDESGMPKERFSAEFPKEGPSILRIQQVVRGDSAAYFCASSPTYAETQYFGPGTRLLVL.

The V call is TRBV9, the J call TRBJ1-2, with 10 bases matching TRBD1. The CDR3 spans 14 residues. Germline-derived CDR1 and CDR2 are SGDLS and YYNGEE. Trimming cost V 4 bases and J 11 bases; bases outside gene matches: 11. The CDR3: CASSPNPRQGAYTF. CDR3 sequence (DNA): TGTGCCAGCAGCCCAAATCCGAGACAGGGGGCTTACACCTTC.

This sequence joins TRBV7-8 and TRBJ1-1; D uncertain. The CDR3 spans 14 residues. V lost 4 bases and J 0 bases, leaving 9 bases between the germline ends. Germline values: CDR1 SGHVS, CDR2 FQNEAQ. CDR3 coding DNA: TGTGCCAGCAGCTCTATGGGCCTGAACACTGAAGCTTTCTTT. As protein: CASSSMGLNTEAFF.

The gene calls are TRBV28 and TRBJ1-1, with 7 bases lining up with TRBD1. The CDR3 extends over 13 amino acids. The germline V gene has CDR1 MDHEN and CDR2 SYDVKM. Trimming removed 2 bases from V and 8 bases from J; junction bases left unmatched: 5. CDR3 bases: TGTGCCAGCAGTTTAGACTACAGGGGAGAAGCTTTCTTT. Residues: CASSLDYRGEAFF.

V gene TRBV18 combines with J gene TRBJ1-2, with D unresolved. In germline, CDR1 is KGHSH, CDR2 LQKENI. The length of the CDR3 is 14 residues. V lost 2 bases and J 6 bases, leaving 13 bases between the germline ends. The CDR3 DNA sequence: TGTGCCAGCTCACCATTGGGCACTCAAAATGGCTACACCTTC. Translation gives CASSPLGTQNGYTF.

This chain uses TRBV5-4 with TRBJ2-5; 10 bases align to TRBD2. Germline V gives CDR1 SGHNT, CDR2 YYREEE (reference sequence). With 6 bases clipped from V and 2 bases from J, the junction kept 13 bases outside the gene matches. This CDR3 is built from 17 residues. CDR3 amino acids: CASTRGDSGGDQETQYF. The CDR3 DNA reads TGTGCCAGCACCCGGGGGGACAGCGGGGGGGATCAAGAGACCCAGTACTTC.

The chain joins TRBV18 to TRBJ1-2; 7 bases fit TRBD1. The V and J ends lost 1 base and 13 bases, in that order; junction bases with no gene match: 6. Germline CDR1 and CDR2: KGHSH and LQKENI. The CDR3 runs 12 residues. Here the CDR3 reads CASSPRTGDSTF. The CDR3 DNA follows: TGTGCCAGCTCACCACGGACAGGTGACTCCACCTTC.

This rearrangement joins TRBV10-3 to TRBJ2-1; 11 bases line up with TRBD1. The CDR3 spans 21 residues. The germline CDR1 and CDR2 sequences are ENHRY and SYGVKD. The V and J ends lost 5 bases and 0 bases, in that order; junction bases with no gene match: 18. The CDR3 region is CAISQQWRDRGRIRSYNEQFF. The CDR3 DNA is TGTGCCATCAGTCAACAATGGCGGGACAGGGGGAGGATCCGCTCCTACAATGAGCAGTTCTTC.

The CDR3 DNA reads TGTGCCAGCAGCCAACCGGGACAGGGGATCGAACACACTGAAGCTTTCTTT. Translating gives CASSQPGQGIEHTEAFF. The chain combines TRBV13 with TRBJ1-1, with TRBD1 matching over 10 bases. The trim removed 5 bases at V and 3 bases at J, leaving 12 bases unmatched. The CDR3 extends over 17 amino acids. Germline values: CDR1 PRHDT, CDR2 FYEKMQ (reference sequence).

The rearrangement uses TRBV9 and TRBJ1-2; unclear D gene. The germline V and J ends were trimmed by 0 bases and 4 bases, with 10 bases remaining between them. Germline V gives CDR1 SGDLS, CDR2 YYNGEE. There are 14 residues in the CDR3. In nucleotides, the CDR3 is TGTGCCAGCAGCGTAGCCTGGAGTCTCTATGGCTACACCTTC. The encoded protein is CASSVAWSLYGYTF.